This TCR beta chain was recovered during a study of tissue T cells after allogeneic stem cell transplantation (dated by TCRdb to the early 2020s). Context from the whole study: Using research autopsies of patients with and without GVHD, plus mouse models of GVHD, the study profiled TCR beta repertoires across many tissues. The human part of the study was a prospective observational study with no blinding and no randomization.

Interpreted using the paper, the time point label stands for: mouse harvest day 14 after allogeneic transplant. Mouse grafts consisting of 10^7 T-cell-depleted bone marrow cells combined with 10^6 splenic CD5+ T cells were administered by tail vein injection. A major MHC-mismatch B6 (H2b) into BALB/c (H2d) model was used to model mouse GVHD, and tissues were profiled at day 7 or 14. Mouse tissues and retro-orbital blood were harvested on day 7 or 14 post-transplant using separate sterile tools per animal; livers were flushed beforehand. Before genomic DNA isolation with the DNeasy Blood & Tissue Kit, mouse tissues were minced using razor blades in buffered saline. Overall results and qualifications from the work: Within patients, how anatomically similar tissues were was a major factor shaping TCR repertoire composition, regardless of disease or transplant status. A small and clinically heterogeneous patient cohort was studied, and sampling depth was acknowledged as a limitation. Which tissue TCRs were alloreactive or antigen-specific was not determined in the study, and some of the clones might have been host cells that persisted. Only a few T cell clones appeared in more than one patient, yet motif-based clustering showed tissue-specific repertoire signatures that were shared between patients. Blood and spleen T cells captured only a limited portion of the TCR repertoire detected in tissues, in both patients and mice.

This clone occurred once. Its antigen remains undetermined. This is a murine receptor, so its gene nomenclature and germline sequences are mouse based. Receptor amplification or capture employed the immunoSEQ multiplex PCR assay. TCRbeta CDR3 sequencing was done by Adaptive Biotechnologies at survey depth, reporting CDR3 sequences, V/J genes, productive frequency and template counts. Amplification of TCR beta CDR3 regions started from genomic DNA instead of RNA. The published analysis was carried out like this. Jensen-Shannon divergence was used to quantify pairwise repertoire overlap between tissues, with a value of 1 indicating complete divergence and a value of 0 indicating identical repertoires. Tissues were clustered by single-linkage agglomerative hierarchical clustering of pairwise JSD values and displayed as dendrograms. GLIPH2 was run on all patient samples with simulation_depth 1000, kmer_min_depth 3, cdr3_length_cutoff 8, keeping groups with more than two unique CDR3s. A standardized tissue-overlap score extrapolated Jaccard GLIPH-group overlap across patients to a standard repertoire size of 1000 clones. Associations of diversity with clinical or experimental variables used linear mixed-effect models with tissue fixed effects and individual random effects. The table was pulled from immuneACCESS by TCRdb, which kept in-frame rearrangements only. Such tables lose some clones; where checked, under half of the loss comes from unresolved V genes, and the rest has no known cause. The V and J calls and clone size are taken from that table; D and trimming were inferred from the DNA. In this sample the table shows more than 6,000 clones, under 35% of which occur a single time. Approximately 6.3% of the sample comes from the top ten.

This TCR was sampled from a female BALB/c mouse given C57BL/6 T cells with graft-versus-host disease after an allogeneic hematopoietic cell transplant. What was sequenced was skin.

The CDR3 region reads CAWSSGTGHSDYTF. The sequenced CDR3 bases are TGTGCCTGGAGCTCCGGGACAGGGCACTCCGACTACACC. The V and J segments used are TRBV31 and TRBJ1-2; a stretch of 9 junction bases matches TRBD1. The read finishes 1 residue shy of the CDR3 end, and the germline J gene is used to complete it. Trimmed from V: 3 bases; trimmed from J: 3 bases; junction bases lacking a gene match: 5. CDR1 and CDR2 are drawn from the germline V gene: GKSSPN, SITVG. The cysteine opens and the phenylalanine closes a CDR3 of 14 amino acids. Only the CDR3 bases that were read are kept: 39 of them, in frame from base 1.